This TCR beta chain was sequenced for a study of T cell clones after liver transplantation (dated by TCRdb to the late 2010s). Background on the whole study: ITN030ST, the source of the samples, was a randomized trial that attempted immunosuppression withdrawal within 2 years of liver transplantation. Donor-reactive T cell clones were identified by TCRbeta sequencing following a pre-transplant mixed lymphocyte reaction and were subsequently tracked in post-transplant blood. As an antigen-independent comparator for donor-reactive sequences, third party-reactive TCRbeta sequences were also identified from pre-transplant MLRs. Of the eight recipients, three were HCV-positive, while the remaining recipients had been transplanted for non-autoimmune, non-viral indications. No induction therapy was given to the subjects, and standard immunosuppression was administered until randomization at 12-24 months post-transplant. Tolerance was defined as complete withdrawal of immunosuppression for at least one year without a rise in liver enzymes beyond twice the upper limit of normal. Blood samples were collected pre-transplant, pre-randomization before withdrawal, and post-randomization after either complete withdrawal or failed withdrawal. A cohort of 8 liver transplant recipients was studied, of whom 3 were classified as tolerant and 5 as non-tolerant. Overall study outcomes, separate from this receptor: Low numbers of available donor cells limited the measurable donor-reactive repertoire in two subjects. In 5 of 8 subjects, circulating donor-reactive CD4 TCRbeta sequences decreased significantly after transplant, regardless of tolerance or HCV status. Without allograft tissue specimens, donor-reactive T cells may have migrated into the graft rather than being deleted. After accounting for repertoire turnover, donor-reactive detection was significantly reduced in 7 of 8 subjects for CD4 and 8 of 8 for CD8. Conclusions were preliminary, limited by small, heterogeneous patient numbers and non-standardized post-transplant time points. The decline in donor-reactive sequences exceeded the decline in third party-reactive sequences, suggesting partial antigen-specific deletion that was unrelated to withdrawal success.

The CDR3 contains 15 residues, cysteine and phenylalanine counted. Of all the DNA, just the CDR3 is kept, 45 bases in frame from base 1. After removal of 4 bases from V and 7 bases from J, the junction retains 12 bases not matched to a gene. CDR1 SGHTA and CDR2 FQGTGA were looked up in the germline V gene. Using immunoSEQ, frozen genomic DNA was subjected to high-throughput TCRbeta CDR3 sequencing, a process that included PCR amplification, mapping, bias correction and internal controls. For the original study's pipeline: Only productive rearrangements were retained, with each unique TCRbeta sequence defined by its CDR3 nucleotide sequence together with its V and J gene. Donor-reactive sequences required at least 5-fold expansion in CFSE-low cells versus unstimulated pre-transplant cells and at least 0.01% frequency. Per-subject minimum frequency thresholds, based on the lowest-template unstimulated sample, ensured at least 90% detection power. Jensen-Shannon divergence between the top 1000 TCRbeta sequences after and before transplant was used to measure repertoire turnover. Changes in detection of donor-reactive sequences were tested with two-sided Fisher's exact tests. TCRdb holds this immuneACCESS table with in-frame rearrangements only. Some clones are missing; in checked studies, unresolved V genes explain under half, and the rest has no known cause. D and trimming were read from the DNA, whereas the V and J calls and clone size are those reported in that table. The sample contains over 50,000 clones, about four fifths of them found a single time. Of the sample, around 8.5% is held by the ten largest clones.

Comment on this clone: This clone's antigen is unknown. No base-level quality is on record; no much larger clone is a single base apart.

Taken with the paper, the label for time point translates to: pre-transplant. Thawed unstimulated PBMCs were stained for CD3, CD4 and CD8 and FACS-sorted into CD3+CD4+ and CD3+CD8+ populations. All 8 studied subjects were randomized to immunosuppression withdrawal. The Qiagen DNeasy Blood and Tissue Kit was used for isolation of genomic DNA. Recombination linked TRBV7-3 to TRBJ2-7; 8 central nucleotides agree with TRBD1. The sample in question was CD4+ T cells from blood, obtained before liver transplant. The source is a human donor who received a liver transplant. The nucleotide sequence reads as follows: TGTGCCAGCAGCTCCACGCGACAGGGGAACGAGGAGCAGTACTTC. Its translation is CASSSTRQGNEEQYF.